These 22 T cell receptor beta chains originate from one sample sequenced in a study of blood T cell repertoires in COVID-19. Sequenced by immunoSEQ multiplex PCR; TCRdb stores in-frame clones only, minus some. The sample holds approximately 670,000 clones, around 90% seen once. The sample was peripheral blood. The receptor set was obtained from a young woman with acute or convalescent COVID-19.

In this sample, this clone turned up once. This chain links TRBV27 with TRBJ1-5, with no clear D. The germline V gene has CDR1 MNHEY and CDR2 SMNVEV (reference sequence). The V gene lost 3 bases and the J gene lost 4 bases, with 7 bases spanning the gap. This CDR3 spans 13 amino acids. The CDR3 protein is CASSLAENQPQHF. CDR3 in DNA: TGTGCCAGCAGTTTGGCAGAAAATCAGCCCCAGCATTTT.

The chain uses TRBV6-5 and TRBJ2-1, with 12 bases aligning to TRBD2. Germline V lookup: CDR1 MNHEY, CDR2 SVGAGI. V trimming: 4 bases; J trimming: 5 bases; junction bases outside the gene matches: 3. The CDR3 sequence is 15 residues long. The CDR3 bases are TGTGCCAGCAGTTCCACTAGCGGGGGGAACAATGAGCAGTTCTTC. Translation: CASSSTSGGNNEQFF.

The rearrangement uses TRBV4-1 and TRBJ1-4; TRBD1 is a possible D gene (6 bases). Trimming pared 2 bases from V and 5 bases from J, leaving 12 bases between. The CDR3 runs to 15 residues. In germline, CDR1 is MGHRA, CDR2 YSYEKL. The CDR3 region is CASSQMVGQNEKLFF. CDR3 DNA sequence: TGCGCCAGCAGCCAAATGGTAGGACAGAATGAAAAACTGTTTTTT.

This clone was found a few times. The sample holds other DNA sequences that translate to the same CDR3. This rearrangement joins TRBV9 to TRBJ1-2, with a possible D match to TRBD1 (5 bases). Germline values: CDR1 SGDLS, CDR2 YYNGEE. The CDR3 loop spans 13 amino acids. Trimming shortened V by 3 bases and J by 0 bases, and 6 bases separated the two germline ends. The CDR3 DNA reads TGTGCCAGCAGCGACAGGTCTAACTATGGCTACACCTTC. Translated, it gives CASSDRSNYGYTF.

This clone came up once. V and J are TRBV6-5 and TRBJ2-5; TRBD1 might be the D (6 bases). Germline CDR1 MNHEY, CDR2 SVGAGI. The V end lost 6 bases, the J end lost 4 bases, and 15 bases lay between the germline ends. The CDR3 consists of 14 residues. The CDR3 loop reads CASSTSGVGETQYF. The CDR3 coding sequence is TGTGCCAGCAGCACGTCAGGGGTCGGAGAGACCCAGTACTTC.

This clone has a single count. The chain carries TRBV10-3 and TRBJ1-4; unclear D gene. From germline, CDR1 is ENHRY and CDR2 SYGVKD. This CDR3 has 14 amino acids. Trimming took 6 bases from V and 7 from J, leaving 15 bases between them. CDR3 amino acids: CAIRKDSGGEKLFF. In DNA, the CDR3 is TGTGCCATCAGAAAGGACTCTGGCGGTGAAAAACTGTTTTTT.

The CDR3 region is CASSGGHREAFF. The CDR3 nucleotides are TGTGCCAGCAGCGGGGGGCACAGAGAAGCTTTCTTT. This chain connects TRBV9 to TRBJ1-1, with a tentative D call TRBD1 (6 bases). The CDR3 is 12 amino acids. Germline CDR1 reads SGDLS; CDR2 reads YYNGEE. The V end was cut by 3 bases, the J end by 8 bases, with 11 bases between.

This rearrangement joins TRBV2 to TRBJ1-1; D not certain. Germline V gives CDR1 SNHLY, CDR2 FYNNEI. The CDR3 runs to 15 residues. The V and J ends lost 2 bases and 6 bases respectively, with 16 bases between them. The CDR3 nucleotides are TGTGCCAGCAGTGAACGGGGTGGAACAATACCTGAAGCTTTCTTT. Translated, it gives CASSERGGTIPEAFF.

The J gene is TRBJ2-7, the V gene TRBV7-2, with a tentative D call TRBD2 (5 bases). V was clipped by 4 bases and J by 4 bases, with 23 bases between them. The germline gives CDR1 SGHTA, CDR2 FQGNSA. The CDR3 spans 17 residues. CDR3 coding DNA: TGTGCCAGCAGCTCTCCGAACGGCGCGAGGGTTGGATACGAGCAGTACTTC. Translation gives CASSSPNGARVGYEQYF.

This chain joins TRBV27 and TRBJ2-1; tentatively, D is TRBD1 (5 bases). CDR1 is MNHEY, CDR2 SMNVEV, per germline (reference sequence). V lost 3 bases and J 6 bases, leaving 12 bases between the germline ends. CDR3 length: 14 amino acids. The DNA of the CDR3 is TGTGCCAGCAGTTTTCGCCCCGACAGCAATGAGCAGTTCTTC. Translating gives CASSFRPDSNEQFF.

This clone was found a few times. The V gene is TRBV5-4, the J gene TRBJ2-1; D may be TRBD1 (6 bases). The CDR3 is 16 amino acids. The germline V gene has CDR1 SGHNT and CDR2 YYREEE (reference sequence). V dropped 7 bases and J dropped 7 bases, with 24 bases sitting between them. The CDR3 reads CASERGPPGEFNEQFF. CDR3 bases: TGTGCCAGCGAACGAGGACCCCCAGGGGAGTTTAATGAGCAGTTCTTC. Together with reference TRBV5-4 and TRBJ2-1, the CDR3 gives the full variable domain: ETGVTQSPTHLIKTRGQQVTLRCSSQSGHNTVSWYQQALGQGPQFIFQYYREEENGRGNFPPRFSGLQFPNYSSELNVNALELDDSALYLCASERGPPGEFNEQFFGPGTRLTVL.

The chain has TRBV24-1 and TRBJ2-7; the match to TRBD1 covers 10 bases. The trim removed 4 bases at V and 5 bases at J, leaving 7 bases unmatched. Germline assignment: CDR1 KGHDR and CDR2 SFDVKD. The CDR3 extends over 15 amino acids. The CDR3 region has the DNA TGTGCCACCAGTGACCCCCAGGGGACAGGGGACGAGCAGTACTTC. Amino acids: CATSDPQGTGDEQYF.

The CDR3 coding sequence is TGTGCCAGCAGTTACAAGGGACAGGGCCCGAATTCACCCCTCCACTTT. Its protein product is CASSYKGQGPNSPLHF. The rearrangement joins TRBV6-5 to TRBJ1-6; 9 bases agree with TRBD1. V gave up 2 bases and J gave up 7 bases; unmatched junction bases: 6. CDR1 is MNHEY and CDR2 is SVGAGI in the germline V gene. The length of the CDR3 is 16 residues.

The chain recombines TRBV6-4 with TRBJ1-1; TRBD1 aligns across 7 bases. Losses at the gene ends were 0 bases for V and 10 bases for J; bases not matched to a gene: 11. CDR3 length equals 15 residues. Germline V gene lookup returns CDR1 MRHNA and CDR2 SNTAGT. CDR3 in amino acids: CASSDSAQGLVGAFF. The DNA for the CDR3 is TGTGCCAGCAGTGACTCGGCACAGGGGCTAGTGGGAGCTTTCTTT.

The CDR3 sequence: CASSPPGVNTEAFF. The CDR3, as DNA: TGCGCCAGCAGCCCCCCGGGGGTGAACACTGAAGCTTTCTTT. The chain uses TRBV4-1 and TRBJ1-1; weak D call: TRBD1 (5 bases). V was pared by 4 bases and J by 0 bases, with 9 bases between. Looked up from germline, CDR1 is MGHRA and CDR2 is YSYEKL. The CDR3 loop spans 14 amino acids.

This clone was seen more than once but under ten times. This chain joins TRBV19 and TRBJ1-1; D gene uncertain. The V end lost 1 base, the J end lost 5 bases, and 8 bases lay between the germline ends. Germline CDR1 reads LNHDA; CDR2 reads SQIVND (reference sequence). This CDR3 spans 13 amino acids. The CDR3 here is CASSIASETEAFF. For the CDR3, the DNA is TGTGCCAGTAGTATAGCGTCGGAGACTGAAGCTTTCTTT.

J is TRBJ1-5 and V is TRBV6-2 or TRBV6-3; TRBD1 matches at 8 bases. There are 14 residues in the CDR3. The V gene's germline CDR1 is MNHEY and CDR2 SVGEGT. After removal of 6 bases from V and 6 bases from J, the junction contained 7 bases not matched to a gene. CDR3 residues: CASSFYQGAQPQHF. For the CDR3, the DNA is TGTGCCAGCAGCTTTTACCAGGGGGCTCAGCCCCAGCATTTT.

V is TRBV7-2 and J is TRBJ1-2; D might be TRBD1 (5 bases). Germline V gene sequence: CDR1 SGHTA, CDR2 FQGNSA. CDR3 length equals 14 residues. Trimming stripped 0 bases from V and 3 bases from J, with 8 bases between. The CDR3 nucleotides read TGTGCCAGCAGCTTAGCCCCAGGGCACTATGGCTACACCTTC. It yields the protein CASSLAPGHYGYTF.

V and J are TRBV5-1 and TRBJ1-1, with a possible D match to TRBD1 (5 bases). The CDR3 sequence is 16 residues long. V lost 7 bases and J 3 bases, leaving 22 bases between the germline ends. CDR1 is SGHRS and CDR2 is YFSETQ in the germline V gene. The CDR3 DNA reads TGCGCCAGCGGACAAAATCACCGGAGATTGGACACTGAAGCTTTCTTT. Its translation is CASGQNHRRLDTEAFF.

A single count supports this clone. The rearrangement joins TRBV6-6 to TRBJ2-3, with TRBD2 matching over 9 bases. Germline V gene sequence: CDR1 MNHNY, CDR2 SVGAGI (reference sequence). J was trimmed by 6 bases and V by 2 bases; bases with no gene match: 9. CDR3 length equals 16 residues. The CDR3 DNA sequence: TGTGCCAGCAGTTACCGTCACCACAGCGGGGGGGATACGCAGTATTTT. Its translation is CASSYRHHSGGDTQYF.

The gene calls are TRBV9 and TRBJ2-7; 7 bases are shared with TRBD1. Germline V lookup: CDR1 SGDLS, CDR2 YYNGEE. This CDR3 is built from 15 residues. Unmatched junction bases numbered 9, after V lost 2 bases and J lost 4 bases. The CDR3, as DNA: TGTGCCAGCAGCGTTACCGGGACAGAGATTTACGAGCAGTACTTC. Translating it yields CASSVTGTEIYEQYF.

The CDR3 DNA sequence: TGTGCCACCAGCAGACGTAAGCTGGGGCCTAGCAATCAGCCCCAGCATTTT. Its protein is CATSRRKLGPSNQPQHF. The V and J genes are TRBV15 and TRBJ1-5; D is perhaps TRBD1 (5 bases). This CDR3 region has 17 residues. Germline lookup yields CDR1 LNHNV and CDR2 YYDKDF (reference sequence). V was clipped by 2 bases and J by 0 bases, with 14 bases between them.